Listed here are 27 T cell receptor beta chains from one sample, sequenced in a study of control samples from healthy donors and cancer patients. The method was immunoSEQ multiplex PCR; TCRdb's version includes in-frame clones alone and lacks a portion of them. Of approximately 160,000 clones in the sample, approximately 90% were seen once. The source material was blood. The receptors derive from a woman aged 25 to 39 in good health.

This chain joins TRBV6-5 and TRBJ2-1, with 7 nucleotides matching TRBD2. The CDR3 length is 14 residues. With 7 bases clipped from V and 5 bases from J, the junction kept 8 bases outside the gene matches. Germline V gene lookup returns CDR1 MNHEY and CDR2 SVGAGI. This chain's CDR3 is CASTLSGRHNEQFF. As DNA, the CDR3 is TGTGCCAGCACCCTTAGCGGGCGCCACAATGAGCAGTTCTTC.

This chain connects TRBV6-1 to TRBJ2-7; 8 positions agree with TRBD1. The V segment lost 2 bases and the J segment 3 bases; nucleotides outside the gene matches: 6. This CDR3 is 15 amino acids long. Looked up from germline, CDR1 is MNHNS and CDR2 is SASEGT. Here the CDR3 reads CASSETGGIVYEQYF. The CDR3 DNA is TGTGCCAGCAGTGAAACAGGGGGTATCGTCTACGAGCAGTACTTC.

The chain uses TRBV6-1 and TRBJ2-7; TRBD2 aligns across 11 bases. The trim removed 2 bases at V and 1 base at J, leaving 1 base unmatched. CDR3 length equals 15 residues. CDR1 is MNHNS, CDR2 SASEGT, per germline. CDR3 protein: CASSELAGGSYEQYF. CDR3 nucleotides: TGTGCCAGCAGTGAACTAGCGGGAGGTTCCTACGAGCAGTACTTC.

The chain has TRBV5-4 and TRBJ2-7; tentative D call: TRBD1 (6 bases). There are 18 residues in the CDR3. Germline-derived CDR1 and CDR2 are SGHNT and YYREEE (reference sequence). V was clipped by 1 base and J by 4 bases, with 24 bases between them. The CDR3 sequence: CASSLIKIRGQRLYEQYF. The DNA of the CDR3 is TGTGCCAGCAGCTTGATTAAGATCAGGGGCCAGCGACTATACGAGCAGTACTTC.

The chain uses TRBV28 and TRBJ1-5; D call uncertain. CDR1 MDHEN and CDR2 SYDVKM come from the germline V gene. The length of the CDR3 is 13 residues. The V gene lost 5 bases and the J gene lost 0 bases, with 5 bases spanning the gap. CDR3 sequence: CASSLNSNQPQHF. The CDR3 DNA reads as TGTGCCAGCAGTCTCAATAGCAATCAGCCCCAGCATTTT.

V is TRBV6-5 and J is TRBJ2-7, with D possibly TRBD1 on 5 matching bases. Trimming took 8 bases from V and 1 from J, leaving 15 bases between them. CDR1 and CDR2 (germline): MNHEY, SVGAGI. The CDR3 consists of 14 residues. The CDR3, as DNA: TGTGCCAGCTGTACCAGGGTCGGGTCCTACGAGCAGTACTTC. This translates into CASCTRVGSYEQYF.

V and J are TRBV6-4 and TRBJ1-1; D is unclear. The CDR3 sequence is 14 residues long. From germline, CDR1 is MRHNA and CDR2 SNTAGT. V was clipped by 5 bases and J by 1 base, with 11 bases between them. The CDR3 sequence is CASSPSPGNTEAFF. Written as DNA, the CDR3 is TGTGCCAGCAGTCCGAGTCCAGGGAACACTGAAGCTTTCTTT.

The V call is TRBV24-1, the J call TRBJ1-5; no reliable D call. The V and J ends lost 7 bases and 0 bases respectively, with 15 bases between them. The CDR3 is made up of 16 amino acids. The germline gives CDR1 KGHDR, CDR2 SFDVKD. The CDR3 coding sequence is TGTGCCACCAGGGGCAGCTGCCCCCTTAGCAATCAGCCCCAGCATTTT. This codes for CATRGSCPLSNQPQHF.

This clone appeared once. This chain connects TRBV28 to TRBJ1-1; D is perhaps TRBD1 (5 bases). V lost 3 bases and J lost 5, with 16 bases in between. Germline V CDR1 and CDR2: MDHEN, SYDVKM. The CDR3 spans 15 residues. This CDR3 reads CASSFLAGTRTEAFF. For the CDR3, the DNA is TGTGCCAGCAGTTTCCTGGCAGGGACTAGAACTGAAGCTTTCTTT. Full variable domain (missing parts from reference TRBV28 and TRBJ1-1): DVKVTQSSRYLVKRTGEKVFLECVQDMDHENMFWYRQDPGLGLRLIYFSYDVKMKEKGDIPEGYSVSREKKERFSLILESASTNQTSMYLCASSFLAGTRTEAFFGQGTRLTVV.

This chain links TRBV5-4 with TRBJ1-5; 8 nucleotides agree with TRBD1. The V segment lost 4 bases and the J segment 6 bases; nucleotides outside the gene matches: 3. Per the germline V gene, CDR1 is SGHNT and CDR2 is YYREEE (reference sequence). The CDR3 is 13 amino acids. This CDR3 reads CASSMDRAQPQHF. CDR3 sequence (DNA): TGTGCCAGCAGCATGGACAGGGCTCAGCCCCAGCATTTT.

The rearrangement joins TRBV1 to TRBJ2-2; the DNA was not compared with TRBD2, the D call given in the table. TRBV1 is noted as a pseudogene. The CDR3 extends over 12 amino acids. The CDR3 region is CTSSQGARELFF. The CDR3 region has the DNA TGCACCAGCAGCCAAGGAGCAAGGGAGCTGTTTTTT.

The chain has TRBV15 and TRBJ2-7; TRBD1 agrees at 9 bases. The CDR3 loop spans 14 amino acids. Germline trimming cut 6 bases from V and 4 bases from J; bases unmatched to any gene: 7. Germline CDR1 reads LNHNV; CDR2 reads YYDKDF (reference sequence). The CDR3 bases are TGTGCCACCAGTCCACAGGACAGGGGTTACGAGCAGTACTTC. Its translation: CATSPQDRGYEQYF.

This clone was counted once. V usage is TRBV5-1 and J usage is TRBJ1-1; unclear D gene. Germline V gives CDR1 SGHRS, CDR2 YFSETQ. V dropped 2 bases and J dropped 1 base, with 12 bases sitting between them. This CDR3 has 15 amino acids. The CDR3 protein is CASSLSYRRNTEAFF. The CDR3 bases are TGCGCCAGCAGCTTATCCTATCGTAGGAACACTGAAGCTTTCTTT.

The chain combines TRBV2 with TRBJ1-4, with D unresolved. From germline, CDR1 is SNHLY and CDR2 FYNNEI. Trimming left V 1 base short and J 7 bases short, with 16 bases between. The CDR3 length is 16 residues. For the CDR3, the DNA is TGTGCCAGCAGTGAAGTGGGATATCCTTCGAGTGAAAAACTGTTTTTT. The encoded protein is CASSEVGYPSSEKLFF.

The chain recombines TRBV3-1 (or the pseudogene TRBV3-2) with TRBJ1-6; D gene uncertain. The V end lost 1 base, the J end lost 9 bases, and 1 base lay between the germline ends. The germline CDR1 and CDR2 sequences are LGHDT and YNNKEL (reference sequence). The CDR3 runs to 11 residues. The chain's CDR3 is CASSQGSPLHF. In DNA form, the CDR3 reads TGTGCCAGCAGCCAAGGTTCACCCCTCCACTTT.

The V gene is TRBV3-1 (or the pseudogene TRBV3-2), the J gene TRBJ1-1; TRBD1 matches 7 bases. CDR1 is LGHDT and CDR2 is YNNKEL in the germline V gene (reference sequence). This CDR3 contains 14 residues. The J segment lost 2 bases and the V segment lost 4 bases, leaving 4 bases of the junction unmatched. CDR3 residues: CASSPRDRNTEAFF. CDR3 nucleotides: TGTGCCAGCAGCCCGAGGGACAGAAACACTGAAGCTTTCTTT.

CDR3 nucleotides: TGTGCCAGCAGCGGACAGGATCCGGGCGGGGAGCTGTTTTTT. Its translation: CASSGQDPGGELFF. The V and J genes are TRBV6-5 and TRBJ2-2; 7 nucleotides match TRBD1. Trimming took 6 bases from V and 7 from J; bases not matched to a gene: 8. The length of the CDR3 is 14 residues. The germline V gene encodes CDR1 MNHEY and CDR2 SVGAGI.

The chain combines TRBV6-5 with TRBJ1-4; 10 bases agree with TRBD1. Trimming at V came to 8 bases and at J to 8 bases, leaving 11 bases not matched to a gene. Germline-derived CDR1 and CDR2 are MNHEY and SVGAGI. The CDR3 runs to 15 residues. CDR3 region: CASYSGGTGDEKLFF. The CDR3 DNA sequence: TGTGCCAGCTACTCGGGCGGGACAGGGGACGAAAAACTGTTTTTT.

The chain couples TRBV19 to TRBJ1-3, with D perhaps TRBD1 (5 bases). Germline CDR1 and CDR2: LNHDA and SQIVND (reference sequence). With 3 bases removed from V and 4 bases from J, the gap between germline ends came to 10 bases. The CDR3 has 14 amino acids. CDR3 nucleotides: TGTGCCAGTAGTATGGAGGGGTTCGGAAACACCATATATTTT. Its translation: CASSMEGFGNTIYF.

This rearrangement joins TRBV14 to TRBJ1-1; no firm D call. V dropped 4 bases and J dropped 1 base, with 13 bases sitting between them. The germline V gene has CDR1 SGHDN and CDR2 FVKESK. The CDR3 covers 15 residues. As DNA, the CDR3 is TGTGCCAGCAGCCGGACCCCAAGCCCGAACACTGAAGCTTTCTTT. It encodes CASSRTPSPNTEAFF.

The CDR3 DNA follows: TGTGCCAGTAGTGAGGGATGGGGCTACACCTTC. Protein sequence: CASSEGWGYTF. The chain joins TRBV19 to TRBJ1-2; D not certain. The germline V and J ends were trimmed by 5 bases and 8 bases, with 9 bases remaining between them. This CDR3 is built from 11 residues. Germline V gives CDR1 LNHDA, CDR2 SQIVND (reference sequence).

V is TRBV9 and J is TRBJ2-1; tentative D call: TRBD1 (5 bases). Looked up from germline, CDR1 is SGDLS and CDR2 is YYNGEE. The CDR3 has 15 residues. With 3 bases removed from V and 0 bases from J, the gap between germline ends came to 10 bases. CDR3 nucleotides: TGTGCCAGCAGCGGAACAGGTGGCTCCTACAATGAGCAGTTCTTC. As protein: CASSGTGGSYNEQFF.

The chain uses TRBV12-5 and TRBJ1-4, with 7 bases fitting TRBD1. The germline CDR1 and CDR2 sequences are LGHNT and FRNRAP. Germline trimming cut 6 bases from V and 0 bases from J; bases unmatched to any gene: 4. The CDR3 is 15 amino acids. The DNA of the CDR3 is TGTGCTAGTGGAACAGGGGATTCAACTAATGAAAAACTGTTTTTT. It codes for CASGTGDSTNEKLFF. Complete variable domain (other parts from reference TRBV12-5 and TRBJ1-4): DARVTQTPRHKVTEMGQEVTMRCQPILGHNTVFWYRQTMMQGLELLAYFRNRAPLDDSGMPKDRFSAEMPDATLATLKIQPSEPRDSAVYFCASGTGDSTNEKLFFGSGTQLSVL.

This chain links TRBV19 with TRBJ2-7; D gene ambiguous. This CDR3 is built from 14 residues. The V gene's germline CDR1 is LNHDA and CDR2 SQIVND (reference sequence). V gave up 6 bases and J gave up 3 bases, with 15 bases separating them. The chain's CDR3 is CASSPGRNIYEQYF. CDR3 DNA sequence: TGTGCCAGTAGCCCGGGTCGGAATATCTACGAGCAGTACTTC.

The chain joins TRBV11-1 to TRBJ2-3, with 7 nucleotides matching TRBD2. This CDR3 spans 16 amino acids. Germline V gene sequence: CDR1 SGHAT, CDR2 FQDESV (reference sequence). The trim removed 1 base at V and 6 bases at J, leaving 10 bases unmatched. CDR3 coding DNA: TGTGCCAGCAGCTTAGAACGACTAGCCGGATCCGATACGCAGTATTTT. This encodes CASSLERLAGSDTQYF.

The chain links TRBV7-2 to TRBJ2-7; TRBD2 matches 9 bases. Germline-derived CDR1 and CDR2 are SGHTA and FQGNSA. CDR3 size: 14 residues. The ends lost 5 bases at V and 3 bases at J; junction bases unmatched: 5. Here the CDR3 DNA reads TGTGCCAGCAGCCTTAGCGGGAGAAACTACGAGCAGTACTTC. It encodes CASSLSGRNYEQYF.

V and J are TRBV21-1 and TRBJ1-1; the table assigns TRBD1, which was not confirmed against the DNA. TRBV21-1 is shown as a pseudogene. The CDR3 consists of 15 residues. CDR3 region: CASSKKWAGDTEAFF. The CDR3 nucleotides read TGTGCCAGCAGCAAAAAGTGGGCAGGGGACACTGAAGCTTTCTTT.